The 7 T cell receptor beta chains given below trace back to one sample, sequenced in a study of identical twins. In TCRdb, the 5' RACE reads were re-called with MiXCR into one record per CDR3 protein. In the table there are more than 1.5 million distinct CDR3 sequences, about 31% of which are singletons. Material for sequencing was cord blood. The receptors were sampled from a newborn girl in good health.

This clonotype was observed a few times. The rearrangement links TRBV11-2 to TRBJ1-1, with no clear D. Germline V gene sequence: CDR1 SGHAT, CDR2 FQNNGV. V was pared by 8 bases and J by 1 base, with 11 bases between. The CDR3 spans 13 residues. DNA for the CDR3: TGTGCCAGCGCAGGACCCCCGAACACTGAAGCTTTCTTT. It is translated as CASAGPPNTEAFF.

V is TRBV29-1 and J is TRBJ1-1; D gene unclear. This CDR3 has 11 residues. Germline CDR1 is SQVTM and CDR2 is ANQGSEA. V was pared by 0 bases and J by 10 bases, with 9 bases between. The CDR3 loop is CSVEDARVAFF. CDR3 nucleotides: TGCAGCGTTGAAGATGCCAGAGTAGCTTTCTTT.

The chain has TRBV6-2 or TRBV6-3 and TRBJ2-5; D is unresolved. The CDR3 has 16 amino acids. Trimming shortened V by 3 bases and J by 0 bases, and 14 bases separated the two germline ends. Germline loops: CDR1 MNHEY, CDR2 SVGEGT. The CDR3 bases are TGTGCCAGCAGTTATTTTGACCCGAGAGACCAAGAGACCCAGTACTTC. This gives the protein CASSYFDPRDQETQYF.

A remark on this clonotype: A much more abundant neighbour one base away suggests this may be a read error. V gene TRBV29-1 combines with J gene TRBJ2-1; weak D call: TRBD2 (6 bases). From germline, CDR1 is SQVTM and CDR2 ANQGSEA. CDR3 length: 15 residues. Written as DNA, the CDR3 is TGCGGCGGGGCGGAGTCGGGAGTTTCCTACAATGAGCAGTTCTTC. Amino acids: CGGAESGVSYNEQFF.

V is TRBV10-3 and J is TRBJ2-7, with 11 bases matching TRBD2. Trimming cost V 7 bases and J 2 bases; bases outside gene matches: 7. Looked up from germline, CDR1 is ENHRY and CDR2 is SYGVKD. The CDR3 is 15 amino acids. The DNA of the CDR3 is TGTGCCATCAAGAAACTAGCGGGAGAAACCTACGAGCAGTACTTC. It codes for CAIKKLAGETYEQYF.

This clonotype was found once. The rearrangement links TRBV7-8 to TRBJ2-5, with D possibly called TRBD1 or TRBD2 (6 bases each). The J call may be mistaken, given a closer DNA end match to TRBJ2-7. The germline V gene encodes CDR1 SGHVS and CDR2 FQNEAQ. The CDR3 covers 16 residues. The CDR3, as DNA: TGTGCCAGCAGCTTAGAGGTCACGGGGGCCCCCTACGAGCAGTACTTC. Residues: CASSLEVTGAPYEQYF.

The chain joins TRBV5-6 to TRBJ2-1; tentative D call: TRBD2 (6 bases). Trimming left V 3 bases short and J 4 bases short, with 14 bases between. This CDR3 has 15 residues. Germline CDR1 reads SGHDT; CDR2 reads YYEEEE. CDR3 sequence reads: CASSYIASAYNEQFF. CDR3 bases: TGTGCCAGCAGCTATATCGCTAGCGCATACAATGAGCAGTTCTTC.